This entry lists 25 T cell receptor beta chains sequenced from one sample in a study of identical twins. TCRdb re-called the 5' RACE reads with MiXCR, one entry per CDR3 protein. This sample has around 220,000 distinct CDR3 sequences, with approximately 10% found just once. The sample consisted of memory T cells sorted from blood. These receptors were taken from a man in his fifties or sixties in good health.

This clonotype has a count of ten or more. This sequence may be a read error, since a much larger clone differs from it by one base. This chain joins TRBV6-5 and TRBJ1-3; the D is unclear. Germline assignment: CDR1 MNHEY and CDR2 SVGAGI. The CDR3 has 14 residues. DNA of the CDR3: TGTGCCAGCAGTTACTCGCGACTCGGAAACGCCATATATTTT. It specifies CASSYSRLGNAIYF.

Many counts were recorded for this clonotype. The chain combines TRBV18 with TRBJ2-5; either TRBD1 or TRBD2 may supply D (6 bases each). Germline lookup yields CDR1 KGHSH and CDR2 LQKENI. V gave up 6 bases and J gave up 2 bases, with 22 bases separating them. The CDR3 contains 17 residues. CDR3 protein: CASSTRGGSGTQETQYF. Written as DNA, the CDR3 is TGTGCCAGCTCGACCCGAGGGGGTAGCGGAACTCAAGAGACCCAGTACTTC.

This clonotype was observed a few times. The rearrangement joins TRBV20-1 to TRBJ2-7, with TRBD1 identical over 7 bases. The CDR3 runs to 16 residues. The ends lost 2 bases at V and 0 bases at J; junction bases unmatched: 10. Germline lookup yields CDR1 DFQATT and CDR2 SNEGSKA (reference sequence). The CDR3 nucleotides are TGCAGTGCTAGAATTCCGGGACAGATACCCTCCTACGAGCAGTACTTC. It is translated as CSARIPGQIPSYEQYF.

There are many counts of this clonotype. V is TRBV27 and J is TRBJ2-3; no reliable D call. Trimming pared 5 bases from V and 4 bases from J, leaving 10 bases between. The CDR3 totals 13 residues. Looked up from germline, CDR1 is MNHEY and CDR2 is SMNVEV (reference sequence). CDR3 sequence: CASSSSLADTQYF. CDR3 bases: TGTGCCAGCAGTAGTTCGCTGGCAGATACGCAGTATTTT.

This clonotype showed up many times. V usage is TRBV7-2 and J usage is TRBJ2-4; weak D call: TRBD1 (5 bases). Germline assignment: CDR1 SGHTA and CDR2 FQGNSA. V lost 5 bases to trimming and J lost 5 bases, with 13 bases between them. The CDR3 is made up of 14 amino acids. CDR3 DNA sequence: TGTGCCAGCAGCCCCGACAGAGTACAAAACATTCAGTACTTC. Its translation: CASSPDRVQNIQYF.

In this sample, this clonotype turned up many times. The chain links TRBV28 to TRBJ2-7; the match to TRBD1 covers 7 bases. The J segment lost 6 bases and the V segment lost 6 bases, leaving 14 bases of the junction unmatched. The germline gives CDR1 MDHEN, CDR2 SYDVKM. This CDR3 region has 15 residues. The CDR3 sequence: CASRETGDTKGEQYF. The CDR3 bases are TGTGCCAGCAGAGAAACAGGGGACACGAAGGGCGAGCAGTACTTC.

The chain carries TRBV12-3 or TRBV12-4 and TRBJ1-1; no clear D. V lost 1 base and J 0 bases, leaving 15 bases between the germline ends. The CDR3 loop spans 17 amino acids. CDR3 nucleotides: TGTGCCAGCAGTTTAGGAAAGACCGGAACGGTGAACACTGAAGCTTTCTTT. Translation gives CASSLGKTGTVNTEAFF.

This clonotype was seen many times. The chain employs TRBV6-6 and TRBJ2-2; D uncertain. This CDR3 has 11 residues. Germline V gene data show CDR1 as MNHNY and CDR2 as SVGAGI (reference sequence). V lost 7 bases to trimming and J lost 3 bases, with 3 bases between them. The CDR3 sequence is CASTHTGELFF. CDR3 bases: TGTGCCAGCACCCACACCGGGGAGCTGTTTTTT.

V usage is TRBV7-6 and J usage is TRBJ2-6, with TRBD1 matching over 8 bases. This CDR3 is 16 amino acids long. The V and J ends lost 2 bases and 3 bases, in that order; junction bases with no gene match: 3. Germline loops: CDR1 SGHVS, CDR2 FNYEAQ. The CDR3 sequence is CASSLSGGGGANVLTF. CDR3 nucleotide sequence: TGTGCCAGCAGCTTATCAGGGGGCGGTGGGGCCAACGTCCTGACTTTC.

The rearrangement joins TRBV20-1 to TRBJ2-1; unclear D gene. CDR3 length: 12 residues. CDR1 and CDR2 (germline): DFQATT, SNEGSKA (reference sequence). V was cut by 6 bases and J by 7 bases, with 13 bases left in between. CDR3: CSATWYGNEQFF. CDR3 nucleotide sequence: TGCAGTGCAACTTGGTACGGGAATGAGCAGTTCTTC.

The chain joins TRBV6-2 or TRBV6-3 to TRBJ2-5; 8 bases agree with TRBD1. V shed 7 bases, J shed 1 base, and the junction held 2 bases outside the gene matches. CDR1 and CDR2 from the germline V gene are MNHEY and SVGEGT. The CDR3 length is 13 residues. The CDR3: CASKGTGQETQYF. The CDR3, as DNA: TGTGCCAGCAAGGGGACAGGCCAAGAGACCCAGTACTTC.

This clonotype has only a few counts. The chain couples TRBV19 to TRBJ1-5; D may be TRBD1 (5 bases). Trimming left V 7 bases short and J 5 bases short, with 9 bases between. This CDR3 is 12 amino acids long. Per the germline V gene, CDR1 is LNHDA and CDR2 is SQIVND (reference sequence). CDR3 amino acids: CASKGAHQPQHF. The CDR3 DNA is TGTGCCAGTAAAGGGGCACATCAGCCCCAGCATTTT.

CDR3 amino acids: CASSESPRNTIYF. The CDR3 nucleotides read TGTGCCAGCAGTGAATCACCTAGAAACACCATATATTTT. This chain connects TRBV6-1 to TRBJ1-3; D is uncertain. V lost 2 bases to trimming and J lost 5 bases, with 7 bases between them. Germline V gene data show CDR1 as MNHNS and CDR2 as SASEGT. The CDR3 has 13 residues.

The rearrangement uses TRBV20-1 and TRBJ2-3; either TRBD1 or TRBD2 may supply D (5 bases each). Trimming stripped 0 bases from V and 0 bases from J, with 16 bases between. The germline CDR1 and CDR2 sequences are DFQATT and SNEGSKA (reference sequence). CDR3 length equals 17 residues. In DNA form, the CDR3 reads TGCAGTGCTAGAGAGGTTCCGGGACGGATTAGCACAGATACGCAGTATTTT. This sequence encodes CSAREVPGRISTDTQYF.

This clonotype was detected ten times or more. The rearrangement joins TRBV5-5 to TRBJ2-5; 9 positions match TRBD1. After removal of 3 bases from V and 5 bases from J, the junction contained 11 bases not matched to a gene. The CDR3 has 16 amino acids. The V gene's germline CDR1 is SGHKS and CDR2 YYEKEE (reference sequence). The CDR3 DNA is TGTGCCAGCAGCTACCCGACAGGGGGTCGTCAGGAGACCCAGTACTTC. Protein product: CASSYPTGGRQETQYF.

This clonotype is medium-sized (0.01 to 0.1%) within its sample. The rearrangement links TRBV6-2 or TRBV6-3 to TRBJ2-1; D remains ambiguous. The V gene's germline CDR1 is MNHEY and CDR2 SVGEGT. V lost 2 bases and J 7 bases, leaving 6 bases between the germline ends. The CDR3 runs 12 residues. The CDR3 loop reads CASSYEPNEQFF. CDR3 DNA: TGTGCCAGCAGTTACGAGCCTAATGAGCAGTTCTTC.

This clonotype has more than one count but fewer than ten. The chain has TRBV28 and TRBJ1-3, with a tentative D call TRBD1 (5 bases). V shed 9 bases and J shed 4 bases, with 10 bases lying between them. CDR1 and CDR2 (germline): MDHEN, SYDVKM. This CDR3 is 12 amino acids long. The CDR3, as DNA: TGTGCCAGTACCCCAGGGGGAAACACCATATATTTT. Protein: CASTPGGNTIYF.

The V gene is TRBV7-2, the J gene TRBJ2-6; D ambiguous. The CDR3 consists of 15 residues. The germline CDR1 and CDR2 sequences are SGHTA and FQGNSA. The V end was cut by 5 bases, the J end by 4 bases, with 12 bases between. As DNA, the CDR3 is TGTGCCAGCAGCCCCCTTTCGCCGGGGGCCAACGTCCTGACTTTC. Translating gives CASSPLSPGANVLTF.

The table lists this clonotype with a few counts. The chain links TRBV11-2 to TRBJ2-1, with TRBD2 identical over 9 bases. The V and J ends lost 6 bases and 0 bases, in that order; junction bases with no gene match: 15. Germline assignment: CDR1 SGHAT and CDR2 FQNNGV. The CDR3 runs to 19 residues. The CDR3 nucleotides are TGTGCCAGCAGTAACCGAGCGGGAGGACCCTTAATCTCCTACAATGAGCAGTTCTTC. Translating gives CASSNRAGGPLISYNEQFF.

The genes are TRBV7-9 and TRBJ2-3, with D perhaps matching TRBD1 (6 bases). CDR3 length: 14 residues. Germline loops: CDR1 SEHNR, CDR2 FQNEAQ (reference sequence). Trimming cost V 6 bases and J 5 bases, with 15 bases left between them. CDR3 sequence reads: CASRSGTIEDTQYF. CDR3 sequence (DNA): TGTGCCAGCAGATCCGGGACAATCGAAGATACGCAGTATTTT.

The sample holds a few counts of this clonotype. The rearrangement joins TRBV20-1 to TRBJ2-5; TRBD2 aligns across 7 bases. The CDR3 extends over 11 amino acids. CDR1 and CDR2 from the germline V gene are DFQATT and SNEGSKA (reference sequence). This chain's CDR3 is CSLTSYGTQYF. Written as DNA, the CDR3 is TGCAGCTTGACTAGCTACGGGACCCAGTACTTC.

The chain has TRBV20-1 and TRBJ2-1; no reliable D call. V was shortened by 0 bases and J by 3 bases, with 3 bases between the two germline ends. The CDR3 has 12 residues. Germline loops: CDR1 DFQATT, CDR2 SNEGSKA (reference sequence). CDR3 in DNA: TGCAGTGCTAGAGAGTACTACAATGAGCAGTTCTTC. The encoded protein is CSAREYYNEQFF.

This clonotype was observed many times. V and J are TRBV7-2 and TRBJ1-1; 7 bases are a match to TRBD1. CDR3 length: 13 residues. The V and J ends lost 4 bases and 2 bases, in that order; junction bases with no gene match: 1. Germline V CDR1 and CDR2: SGHTA, FQGNSA. CDR3 bases: TGTGCCAGCAGCTCAGGGGGAAACACTGAAGCTTTCTTT. It specifies CASSSGGNTEAFF.

This clonotype appeared a few times. This sequence joins TRBV5-1 and TRBJ2-3, with D perhaps TRBD2 (6 bases). Germline V gene lookup returns CDR1 SGHRS and CDR2 YFSETQ. Trimming cost V 0 bases and J 6 bases, with 17 bases left between them. This CDR3 is 16 amino acids long. CDR3 region: CASSLADDAEGDTQYF. CDR3 DNA sequence: TGCGCCAGCAGCTTGGCCGACGACGCGGAGGGGGATACGCAGTATTTT.

There are a few counts of this clonotype. For the CDR3, the DNA is TGTGCCAGCAGTTACTCGAAGGGCTTCCCCAACACCGGGGAGCTGTTTTTT. Its translation is CASSYSKGFPNTGELFF. The J gene is TRBJ2-2, the V gene TRBV6-2 or TRBV6-3, with D hard to call. Trimming took off 0 bases at V and 2 bases at J, with 13 bases between the two ends. The CDR3 sequence is 17 residues long. Germline CDR1 MNHEY, CDR2 SVGEGT.